Given below is one TCR beta chain in context. Its antigen is as yet unknown. This entry is derived from a study of monozygotic twins with inflammatory bowel disease. Template switching appended UMIs that held a 6-nucleotide sample barcode. TCRdb processed the 5' RACE reads again and assigns one entry to each CDR3 protein, with no DNA. This table lists 310,000 or so distinct CDR3 sequences. The CDR3 is 12 amino acids. In germline, CDR1 is MNHEY, CDR2 SVGAGI. Study-wide results and caveats: Inverse Simpson values showed less TCRbeta diversity in IBD patients than in their healthy co-twins. No detectable difference in repertoire similarity separated concordant from discordant twins, possibly as a result of limited power. Healthy twins shared more clonotypes with others than IBD patients, most markedly active ones.

This chain uses TRBV6-5 with TRBJ2-7. The sequence derives from a human donor with ulcerative colitis or Crohn's disease, or a healthy co-twin of an affected twin (not recorded which). Sample: blood. The CDR3 sequence: CASSTLNYEQYF.